This T cell receptor (beta chain) emerged from a study of cytomegalovirus exposure and HLA in healthy donors. Study background: Drawn from HLA-typed donors, tens of millions of unique TCRs were held in an early data release. Genetic ancestry analysis placed around 76% of the 300 to 400 donors that were genotyped in the Caucasian-associated cluster. General study results and limits: Specificity of a few CMV-associated chains for CMV antigens was verified in vitro. Some highly shared sequence variants likely arose as a pipeline artifact.

A note on this clone: Its antigen is still unknown.

CDR3 size: 15 residues. Between the trimmed V and J ends, which lost 5 bases and 2 bases, there was a span of 15 bases. Germline-derived CDR1 and CDR2 are PRHDT and FYEKMQ (reference sequence). PCR used 60 Vbeta primers and 13 Jbeta primers. Here immunoSEQ multiplex PCR was the method, and the copy in TCRdb shows in-frame clones only, minus some. The repertoire table contains 130,000 or so clones. Sequencing used PBMCs. The TCR sequence derives from a young man in good health and CMV-seronegative. The gene calls are TRBV13 and TRBJ1-1, with a tentative D call TRBD1 (6 bases). CDR3 coding DNA: TGTGCCAGCAGCACTTCCGGACAGAGAAACACTGAAGCTTTCTTT. Protein: CASSTSGQRNTEAFF.